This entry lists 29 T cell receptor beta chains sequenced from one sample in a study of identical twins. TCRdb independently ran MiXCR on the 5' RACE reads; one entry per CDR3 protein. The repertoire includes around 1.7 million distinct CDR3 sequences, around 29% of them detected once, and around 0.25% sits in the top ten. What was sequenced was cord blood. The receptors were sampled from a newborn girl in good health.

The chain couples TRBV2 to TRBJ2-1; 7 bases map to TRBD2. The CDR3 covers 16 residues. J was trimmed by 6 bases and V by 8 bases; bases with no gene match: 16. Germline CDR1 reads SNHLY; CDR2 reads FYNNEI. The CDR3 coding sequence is TGTGCCAGCCAATACGATAGGACTAGATTGATCAATGAGCAGTTCTTC. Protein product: CASQYDRTRLINEQFF.

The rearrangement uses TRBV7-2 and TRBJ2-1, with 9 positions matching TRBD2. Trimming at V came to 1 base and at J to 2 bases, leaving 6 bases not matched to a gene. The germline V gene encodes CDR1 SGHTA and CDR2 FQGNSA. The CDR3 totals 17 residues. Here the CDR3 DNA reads TGTGCCAGCAGCTTAGACCGAGCGGGGGGACCCTACAATGAGCAGTTCTTC. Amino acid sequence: CASSLDRAGGPYNEQFF. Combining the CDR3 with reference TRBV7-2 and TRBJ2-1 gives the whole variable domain GAGVSQSPSNKVTEKGKDVELRCDPISGHTALYWYRQSLGQGLEFLIYFQGNSAPDKSGLPSDRFSAERTGGSVSTLTIQRTQQEDSAVYLCASSLDRAGGPYNEQFFGPGTRLTVL.

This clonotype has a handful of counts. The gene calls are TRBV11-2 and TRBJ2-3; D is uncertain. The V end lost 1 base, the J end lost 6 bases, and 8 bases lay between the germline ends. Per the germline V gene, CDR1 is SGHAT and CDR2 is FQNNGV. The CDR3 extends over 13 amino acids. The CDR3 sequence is CASSLAAVDTQYF. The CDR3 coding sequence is TGTGCCAGCAGCTTAGCCGCAGTGGATACGCAGTATTTT. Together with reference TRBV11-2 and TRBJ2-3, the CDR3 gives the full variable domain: EAGVAQSPRYKIIEKRQSVAFWCNPISGHATLYWYQQILGQGPKLLIQFQNNGVVDDSQLPKDRFSAERLKGVDSTLKIQPAKLEDSAVYLCASSLAAVDTQYFGPGTRLTVL.

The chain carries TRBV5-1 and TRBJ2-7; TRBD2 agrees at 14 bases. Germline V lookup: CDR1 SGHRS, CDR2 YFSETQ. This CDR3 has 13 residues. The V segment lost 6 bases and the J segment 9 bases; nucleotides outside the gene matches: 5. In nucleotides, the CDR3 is TGCGCCAGCAAGACTAGCGGGAGGGTCGTGCAGTACTTC. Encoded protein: CASKTSGRVVQYF.

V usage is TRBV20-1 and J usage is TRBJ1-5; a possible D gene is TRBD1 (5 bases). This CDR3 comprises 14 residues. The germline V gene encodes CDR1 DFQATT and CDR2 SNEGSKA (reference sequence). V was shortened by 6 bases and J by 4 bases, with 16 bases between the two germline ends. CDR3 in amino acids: CSASGTAGNQPQHF. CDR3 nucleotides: TGCAGTGCCTCCGGGACGGCGGGGAATCAGCCCCAGCATTTT.

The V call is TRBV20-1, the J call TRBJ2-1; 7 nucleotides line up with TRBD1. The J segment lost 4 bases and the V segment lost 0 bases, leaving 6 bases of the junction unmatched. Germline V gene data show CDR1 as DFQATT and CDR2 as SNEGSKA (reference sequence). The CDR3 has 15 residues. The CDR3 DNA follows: TGCAGTGCTAGAGATATAGACAGGGCGTACAATGAGCAGTTCTTC. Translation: CSARDIDRAYNEQFF.

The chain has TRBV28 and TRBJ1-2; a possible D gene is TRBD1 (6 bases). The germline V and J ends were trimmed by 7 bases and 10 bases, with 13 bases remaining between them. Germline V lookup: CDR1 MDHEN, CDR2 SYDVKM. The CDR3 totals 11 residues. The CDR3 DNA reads TGTGCCAGCATCATGGACAGCATCTACACCTTC. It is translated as CASIMDSIYTF.

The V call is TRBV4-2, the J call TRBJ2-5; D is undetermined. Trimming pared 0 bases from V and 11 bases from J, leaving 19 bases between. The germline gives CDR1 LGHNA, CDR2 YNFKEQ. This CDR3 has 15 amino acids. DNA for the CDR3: TGTGCCAGCAGCCAAGATCTCGTGGGCGCTCAGGAGCAGTACTTC. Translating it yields CASSQDLVGAQEQYF.

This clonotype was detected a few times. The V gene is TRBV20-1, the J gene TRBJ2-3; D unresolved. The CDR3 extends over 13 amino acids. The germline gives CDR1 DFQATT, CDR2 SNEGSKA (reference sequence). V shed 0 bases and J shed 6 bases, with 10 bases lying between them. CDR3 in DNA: TGCAGTGCTAGAGAAATCCTTGCGGATACGCAGTATTTT. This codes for CSAREILADTQYF.

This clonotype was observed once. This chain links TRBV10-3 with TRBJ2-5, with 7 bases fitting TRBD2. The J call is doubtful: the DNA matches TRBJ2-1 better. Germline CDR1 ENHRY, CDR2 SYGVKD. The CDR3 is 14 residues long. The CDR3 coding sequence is TGTGCCATCAAGGCCCGGGACTACCAAGAGACCCAGTTCTTC. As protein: CAIKARDYQETQFF.

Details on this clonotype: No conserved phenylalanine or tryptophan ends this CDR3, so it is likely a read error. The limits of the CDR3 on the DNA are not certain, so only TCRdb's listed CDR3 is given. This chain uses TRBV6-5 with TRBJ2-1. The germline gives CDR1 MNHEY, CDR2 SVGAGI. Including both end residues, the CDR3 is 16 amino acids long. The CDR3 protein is CASSLDSILYGYTFGS.

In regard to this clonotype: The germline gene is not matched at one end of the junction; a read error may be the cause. This CDR3 reads CASSFNYRDGNTIYF. The CDR3 nucleotides read TGCGCCAGCAGTTTCAACTACAGGGATGGAAACACCATATATTTT. The chain couples TRBV27 to TRBJ1-3; TRBD1 might be the D (6 bases). The CDR3 has 15 residues. Germline V lookup: CDR1 MNHEY, CDR2 SMNVEV (reference sequence).

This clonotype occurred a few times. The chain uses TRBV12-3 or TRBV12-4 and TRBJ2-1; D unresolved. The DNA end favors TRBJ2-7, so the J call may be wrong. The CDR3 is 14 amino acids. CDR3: CASSLPFLVNEQYF. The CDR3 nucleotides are TGTGCCAGCAGTTTGCCTTTTCTAGTCAATGAGCAGTACTTC.

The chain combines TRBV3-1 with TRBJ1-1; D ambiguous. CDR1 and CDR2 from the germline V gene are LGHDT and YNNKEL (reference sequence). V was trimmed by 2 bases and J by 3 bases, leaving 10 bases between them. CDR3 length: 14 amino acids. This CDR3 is CASSQPGWDTEAFF. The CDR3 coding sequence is TGTGCCAGCAGCCAACCGGGTTGGGACACTGAAGCTTTCTTT. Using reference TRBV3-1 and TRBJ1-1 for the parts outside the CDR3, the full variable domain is DTAVSQTPKYLVTQMGNDKSIKCEQNLGHDTMYWYKQDSKKFLKIMFSYNNKELIINETVPNRFSPKSPDKAHLNLHINSLELGDSAVYFCASSQPGWDTEAFFGQGTRLTVV.

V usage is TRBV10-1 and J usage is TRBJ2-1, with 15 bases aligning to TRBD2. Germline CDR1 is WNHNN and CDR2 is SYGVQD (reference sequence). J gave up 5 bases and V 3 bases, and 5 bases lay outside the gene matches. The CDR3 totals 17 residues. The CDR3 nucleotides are TGCGCCAGCAGTGACCCGGGACTAGCGGGGGGCGACAATGAGCAGTTCTTC. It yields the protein CASSDPGLAGGDNEQFF.

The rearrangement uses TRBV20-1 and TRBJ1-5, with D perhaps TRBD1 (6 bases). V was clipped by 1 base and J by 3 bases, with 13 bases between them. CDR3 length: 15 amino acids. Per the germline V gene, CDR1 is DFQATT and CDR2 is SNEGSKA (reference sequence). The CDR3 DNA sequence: TGCAGTGCTAGAGGGGGGCAGGATTTCAATCAGCCCCAGCATTTT. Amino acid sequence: CSARGGQDFNQPQHF.

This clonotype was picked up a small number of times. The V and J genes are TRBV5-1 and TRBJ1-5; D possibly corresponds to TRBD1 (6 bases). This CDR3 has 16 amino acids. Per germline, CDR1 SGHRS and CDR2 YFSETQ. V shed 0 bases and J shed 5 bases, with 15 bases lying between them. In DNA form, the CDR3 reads TGCGCCAGCAGCTTGGGCCTAACAGGGTCGGATCAGCCCCAGCATTTT. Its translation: CASSLGLTGSDQPQHF.

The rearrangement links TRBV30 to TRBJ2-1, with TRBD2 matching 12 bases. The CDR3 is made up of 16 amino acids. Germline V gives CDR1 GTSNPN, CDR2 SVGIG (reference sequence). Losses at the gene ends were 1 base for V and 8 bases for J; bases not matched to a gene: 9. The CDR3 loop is CAWSGGLAGWTDEQFF. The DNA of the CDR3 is TGTGCCTGGAGTGGTGGACTAGCGGGGTGGACGGATGAGCAGTTCTTC.

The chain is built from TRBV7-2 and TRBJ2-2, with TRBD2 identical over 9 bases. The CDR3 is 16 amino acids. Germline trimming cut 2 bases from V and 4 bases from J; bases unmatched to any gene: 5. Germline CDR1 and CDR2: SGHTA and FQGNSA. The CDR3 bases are TGTGCCAGCAGCTTATTCGCGGGAGGGCCCACCGGGGAGCTGTTTTTT. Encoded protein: CASSLFAGGPTGELFF.

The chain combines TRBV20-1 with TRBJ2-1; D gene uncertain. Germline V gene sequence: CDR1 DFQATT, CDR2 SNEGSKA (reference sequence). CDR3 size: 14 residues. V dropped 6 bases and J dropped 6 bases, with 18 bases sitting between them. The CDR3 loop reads CSATKRPFPNEQFF. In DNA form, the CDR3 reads TGCAGTGCCACCAAAAGACCCTTCCCCAATGAGCAGTTCTTC.

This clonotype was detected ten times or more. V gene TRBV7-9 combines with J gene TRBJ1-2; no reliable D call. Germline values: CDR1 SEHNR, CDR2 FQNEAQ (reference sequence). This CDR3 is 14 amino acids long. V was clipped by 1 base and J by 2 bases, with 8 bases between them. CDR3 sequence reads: CASSLVELNYGYTF. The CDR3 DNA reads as TGTGCCAGCAGCTTAGTGGAGCTGAACTATGGCTACACCTTC.

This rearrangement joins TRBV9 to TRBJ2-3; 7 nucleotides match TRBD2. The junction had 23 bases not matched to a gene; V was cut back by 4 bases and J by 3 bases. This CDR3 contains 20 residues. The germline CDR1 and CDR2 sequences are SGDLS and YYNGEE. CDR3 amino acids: CASSPGGTEWAISFTDTQYF. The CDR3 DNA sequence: TGTGCCAGCAGCCCGGGGGGTACAGAGTGGGCCATCTCCTTTACAGATACGCAGTATTTT.

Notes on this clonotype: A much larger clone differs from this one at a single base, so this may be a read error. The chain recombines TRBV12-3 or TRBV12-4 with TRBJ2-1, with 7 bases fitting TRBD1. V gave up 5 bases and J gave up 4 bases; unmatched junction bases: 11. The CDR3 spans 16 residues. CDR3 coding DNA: TGTGCCAGCAGTCCGGCTAGCAGGGGGTCTTACAATGAGCAGTTCTTC. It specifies CASSPASRGSYNEQFF.

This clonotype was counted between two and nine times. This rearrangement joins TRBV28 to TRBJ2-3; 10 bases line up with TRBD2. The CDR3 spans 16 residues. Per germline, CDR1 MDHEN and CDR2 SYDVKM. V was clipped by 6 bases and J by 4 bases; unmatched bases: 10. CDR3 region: CASSPRTSGKADTQYF. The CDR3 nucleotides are TGTGCCAGCAGCCCGCGCACTAGCGGGAAGGCAGATACGCAGTATTTT.

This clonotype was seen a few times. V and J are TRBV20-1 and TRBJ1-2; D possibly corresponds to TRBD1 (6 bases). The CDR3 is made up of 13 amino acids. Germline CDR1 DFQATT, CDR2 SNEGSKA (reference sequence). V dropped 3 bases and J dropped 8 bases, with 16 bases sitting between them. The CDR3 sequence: CSASSLTGVGYTF. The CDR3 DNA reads TGCAGTGCTAGTTCTCTGACAGGTGTAGGCTACACCTTC.

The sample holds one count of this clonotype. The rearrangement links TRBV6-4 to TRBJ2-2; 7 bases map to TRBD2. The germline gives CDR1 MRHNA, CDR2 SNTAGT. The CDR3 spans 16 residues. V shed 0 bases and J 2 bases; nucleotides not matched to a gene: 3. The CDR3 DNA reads TGTGCCAGCAGTGACTCCTGGACTAGAAACACCGGGGAGCTGTTTTTT. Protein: CASSDSWTRNTGELFF.

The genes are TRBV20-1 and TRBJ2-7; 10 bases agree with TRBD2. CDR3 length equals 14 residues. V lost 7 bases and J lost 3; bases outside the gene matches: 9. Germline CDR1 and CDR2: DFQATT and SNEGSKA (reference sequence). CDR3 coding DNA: TGCAGTGGATCAGCGGGAGGGCCTTTCTACGAGCAGTACTTC. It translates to CSGSAGGPFYEQYF.

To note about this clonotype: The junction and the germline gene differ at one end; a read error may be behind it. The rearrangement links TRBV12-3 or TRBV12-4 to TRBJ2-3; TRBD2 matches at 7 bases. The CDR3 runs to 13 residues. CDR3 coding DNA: TGTGCCAGCAGCCTCGCCCTAGCGGATACGGAGTATTTT. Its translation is CASSLALADTEYF.

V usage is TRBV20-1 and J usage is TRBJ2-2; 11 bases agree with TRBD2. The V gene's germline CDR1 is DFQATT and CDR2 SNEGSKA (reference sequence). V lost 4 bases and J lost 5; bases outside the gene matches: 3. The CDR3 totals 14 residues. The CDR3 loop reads CSATSSGRTGELFF. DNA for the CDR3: TGCAGTGCTACCTCTAGCGGGAGGACCGGGGAGCTGTTTTTT.